This T cell receptor (beta chain) was sequenced in a study of lymphopenia after photon versus proton radiotherapy. With respect to this clone: No antigen is known for it.

Study outcomes and limitations: Proton therapy kept repertoires fairly stable, unlike photons, which gained effector/memory cells. Larger post-nadir TCR diversity loss correlated inversely with survival in deceased patients. Survival link was tested only in deceased patients; proton benefit remains a possibility. After lymphocyte nadir, photon-treated repertoires showed oligoclonal expansion, especially CD8+ Temra.

The repertoire was sequenced with immunoSEQ multiplex PCR; TCRdb's copy has only in-frame clones and lacks some. The table shows about 19,000 clones, with 85% to 95% occurring only once. Germline V gene lookup returns CDR1 MGHRA and CDR2 YSYEKL. Unmatched junction bases numbered 9, after V lost 2 bases and J lost 2 bases. CDR3 size: 17 residues. The sequences come from peripheral blood, collected from a patient treated with photon-based radiotherapy. The chain employs TRBV4-1 and TRBJ1-2, with 9 bases aligning to TRBD1. This receptor was taken from a man between 60 and 75 years old with pancreatic cancer. The CDR3 DNA reads TGCGCCAGCAGCCAAATTGAGACAGGGGGTTTCAACTATGGCTACACCTTC. Translating it yields CASSQIETGGFNYGYTF.